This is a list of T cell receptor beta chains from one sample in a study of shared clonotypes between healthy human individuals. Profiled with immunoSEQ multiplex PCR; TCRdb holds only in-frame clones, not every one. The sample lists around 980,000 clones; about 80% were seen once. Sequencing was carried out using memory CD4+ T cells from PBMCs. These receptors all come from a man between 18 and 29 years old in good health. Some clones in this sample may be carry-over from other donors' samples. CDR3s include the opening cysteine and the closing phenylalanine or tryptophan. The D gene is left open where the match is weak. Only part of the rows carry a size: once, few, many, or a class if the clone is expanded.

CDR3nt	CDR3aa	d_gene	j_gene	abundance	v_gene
TGCAGCGCCCGAACTAGCGGGAGTGGTTACGAGCAGTACTTC	CSARTSGSGYEQYF	TRBD2	TRBJ2-7	NA	TRBV29-1
TGTGCCATCAGACAAGAGGGACGGAGCTCCTACGAGCAGTACTTC	CAIRQEGRSSYEQYF	NA	TRBJ2-7	NA	TRBV10-3
TGCGCCAGCAGCCAAGATGCAGGGTTCGGTGGCTACACCTTC	CASSQDAGFGGYTF	NA	TRBJ1-2	NA	TRBV4-1
TGTGCCAGCAGTTACTCGACAGGGAGAGTGGAAAAACTGTTTTTT	CASSYSTGRVEKLFF	TRBD1	TRBJ1-4	few	TRBV6-5
TGTGCCAGCAGAAGACTAGCGGGGACCCGCTACGAGCAGTACTTC	CASRRLAGTRYEQYF	TRBD2	TRBJ2-7	NA	TRBV6-5
TGTGCCAGCAGTGAAACAGGGGTTAACTATGGCTACACCTTC	CASSETGVNYGYTF	TRBD1	TRBJ1-2	NA	TRBV6-1
TGTGCCAGCAGTTTGGTCCCCCACGGGTCCGAGCAGTACTTC	CASSLVPHGSEQYF	NA	TRBJ2-7	many	TRBV27
TGTGCCACCGGTTGGGGTCCCCAATCCCCCGGGGAGCTGTTTTTT	CATGWGPQSPGELFF	NA	TRBJ2-2	NA	TRBV6-4
TGTGCCAGCAGTTTGTTCCGAGCGAACACCGGGGAGCTGTTTTTT	CASSLFRANTGELFF	NA	TRBJ2-2	NA	TRBV28
TGTGCCAGCTCACCACAGGCGGGAGGGCCGGGAGAGACCCAGTACTTC	CASSPQAGGPGETQYF	TRBD2	TRBJ2-5	NA	TRBV18
TGCGCCAGCAGCTTGGACTTGTACCTGGGGCAAGCGACGGCAGATACGCAGTATTTT	CASSLDLYLGQATADTQYF	NA	TRBJ2-3	NA	TRBV5-1
TGCAGTGCTAGCCTGGGGTATGGCTACACCTTC	CSASLGYGYTF	NA	TRBJ1-2	NA	TRBV20-1
TGTGCCAGTAGCCGGGGACCGCTTTATGAAAAACTGTTTTTT	CASSRGPLYEKLFF	NA	TRBJ1-4	NA	TRBV19
TGTGCCAGCAGCTTAGCAGGGGTCCTTTACACTGAAGCTTTCTTT	CASSLAGVLYTEAFF	NA	TRBJ1-1	NA	TRBV7-9
TGTGCCAGCAGCTTGTCTGGGAATCAGCCCCAGCATTTT	CASSLSGNQPQHF	NA	TRBJ1-5	NA	TRBV7-9
TGTGCCAGCCTTAGGGGCACAGGGGTCCAAGAGACCCAGTACTTC	CASLRGTGVQETQYF	TRBD1	TRBJ2-5	NA	TRBV7-9
TGCGCCAGCAATTATGGGGCGGACACTGAAGCTTTCTTT	CASNYGADTEAFF	NA	TRBJ1-1	NA	TRBV5-1
TGTGCCAGTAGTATAGGCGATGGGAATGAAAAACTGTTTTTT	CASSIGDGNEKLFF	NA	TRBJ1-4	once	TRBV19
TGTGCCAGCAGCTCGGGGTACGGGCACAATGAGCAGTTCTTC	CASSSGYGHNEQFF	NA	TRBJ2-1	NA	TRBV7-3
TGTGCCAGCAGCTTATTGCCAGTCGGGGAGACCCAGTACTTC	CASSLLPVGETQYF	NA	TRBJ2-5	NA	TRBV7-9
TGTGCCAGCAGCCGAACCGGGACTAGAGGGTCCTACAATGAGCAGTTCTTC	CASSRTGTRGSYNEQFF	TRBD2	TRBJ2-1	NA	TRBV11-3
TGTGCCAGCAGCGCCGGACAGGGAGGACAGCCCCAGCATTTT	CASSAGQGGQPQHF	TRBD1	TRBJ1-5	once	TRBV7-9
TGTGCCAGTAGCCGACAGGGTTTGGGCTATGGCTACACCTTC	CASSRQGLGYGYTF	TRBD1	TRBJ1-2	NA	TRBV19
TGTGCCAGCAGTGAAGACAGGCAAGAGACCCAGTACTTC	CASSEDRQETQYF	NA	TRBJ2-5	once	TRBV2
TGTGCCAGCATAGGAGTCACTGAAGCTTTCTTT	CASIGVTEAFF	NA	TRBJ1-1	once	TRBV6-1
TGTGCAAGTCGCTTAATGATAGGTCAGGGGCTTAAGTGTTGGACCCAGTACTTC	CASRLMIGQGLKCWTQYF	NA	TRBJ2-5	NA	TRBV12-2
TGTGCCAGCAGTCAAGGTGCATCTAGTCATCGGATAGATACGCAGTATTTT	CASSQGASSHRIDTQYF	NA	TRBJ2-3	few	TRBV6-1
TGCGCCAGCAGCTTGTATCAGGCCAAGGCGACCGAGCAGTACTTC	CASSLYQAKATEQYF	NA	TRBJ2-7	NA	TRBV5-1
TGCGCCAGCAGAGCCGGGACAGGGTCTCCTGAAGCTTTCTTT	CASRAGTGSPEAFF	TRBD1	TRBJ1-1	NA	TRBV5-1
TGTGCCAGCAGTTTAGAGGGGGCAGGCACCGGGGAGCTGTTTTTT	CASSLEGAGTGELFF	TRBD1	TRBJ2-2	NA	TRBV28
TGTGCCAGCAGTTACGTAGGTGACACTGAAGCTTTCTTT	CASSYVGDTEAFF	NA	TRBJ1-1	NA	TRBV6-6
TGTGCCAGCAGCCCCCAATCGGGCGTAACCTCCTACGAGCAGTACTTC	CASSPQSGVTSYEQYF	NA	TRBJ2-7	NA	TRBV9
TGTGCCTCCTATTCGACTAGACGAAACGAGCAGTACTTC	CASYSTRRNEQYF	NA	TRBJ2-7	NA	TRBV30
TGTGCCAGCAGCTCGTACAGGGGCAAAAACATTCAGTACTTC	CASSSYRGKNIQYF	TRBD1	TRBJ2-4	NA	TRBV5-4
TGTGCCAGTAGTATAACGCGGACTAGCAGGCAAAACATTCAGTACTTC	CASSITRTSRQNIQYF	TRBD2	TRBJ2-4	NA	TRBV19
TGCGCCAGCAGCTTAGACAGGGTGAACACTGAAGCTTTCTTT	CASSLDRVNTEAFF	TRBD1	TRBJ1-1	few	TRBV5-1
TGCGCCAGCAGCCCTGAGGGGGCTGAAAAACTGTTTTTT	CASSPEGAEKLFF	TRBD1	TRBJ1-4	NA	TRBV5-1
TGTGCCAGCAGCTTGGCTATGGGGTTAAAGGAGCCCCAGCATTTT	CASSLAMGLKEPQHF	NA	TRBJ1-5	NA	TRBV5-6
TGTGCCAGCAGCCGACAGCACAATCAGCCCCAGCATTTT	CASSRQHNQPQHF	NA	TRBJ1-5	NA	TRBV7-9
TGTGCCAGCAGCTTAGAGGCAGGCACAGGAGGTGTCGAGCAGTACTTC	CASSLEAGTGGVEQYF	NA	TRBJ2-7	NA	TRBV7-9
TGTGCCAGTAGTATGGGCGGGAGGCCCTCCTACGAGCAGTACTTC	CASSMGGRPSYEQYF	TRBD2	TRBJ2-7	NA	TRBV19
TGTGCCAGCACTCTAACCGGGAATCAGCCCCAGCATTTT	CASTLTGNQPQHF	NA	TRBJ1-5	NA	TRBV6-6
TGTGCCAGCAACAGACAAACTCCGGGACATCTCTATGGCTACACCTTC	CASNRQTPGHLYGYTF	NA	TRBJ1-2	NA	TRBV11-3
TGTGCCAGCAGCCCCGCACTCGCCCGGATCAACGAGCAGTACTTC	CASSPALARINEQYF	NA	TRBJ2-7	NA	TRBV5-4
TGTGCCAGCAGTGTGCCTAGCTACGAGCAGTACTTC	CASSVPSYEQYF	NA	TRBJ2-7	few	TRBV6-1
TGTGCCAGCAGTGGGCCGGGGACTAGCGGGGGCTCCTACGAGCAGTACTTC	CASSGPGTSGGSYEQYF	TRBD2	TRBJ2-7	many	TRBV2
TGTGCCAGCAGGCCGGACGCAACTAATGAAAAACTGTTTTTT	CASRPDATNEKLFF	NA	TRBJ1-4	NA	TRBV27